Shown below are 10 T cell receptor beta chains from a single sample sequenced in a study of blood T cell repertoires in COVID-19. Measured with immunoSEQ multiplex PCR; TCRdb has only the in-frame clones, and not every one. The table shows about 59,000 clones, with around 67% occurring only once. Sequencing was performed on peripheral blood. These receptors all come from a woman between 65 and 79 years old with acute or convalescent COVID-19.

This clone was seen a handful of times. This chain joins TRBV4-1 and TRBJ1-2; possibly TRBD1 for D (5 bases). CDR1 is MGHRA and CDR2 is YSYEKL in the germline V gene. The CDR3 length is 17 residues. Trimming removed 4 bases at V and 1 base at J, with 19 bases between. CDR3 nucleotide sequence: TGCGCCAGCAGCCCGAGGAGCGGGGGTGCCGTTAACTATGGCTACACCTTC. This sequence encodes CASSPRSGGAVNYGYTF.

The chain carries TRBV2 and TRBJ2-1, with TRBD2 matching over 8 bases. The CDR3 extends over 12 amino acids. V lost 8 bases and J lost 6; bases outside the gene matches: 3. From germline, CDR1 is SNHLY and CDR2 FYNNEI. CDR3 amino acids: CASLAGFNEQFF. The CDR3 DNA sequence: TGTGCCAGCTTAGCGGGGTTCAATGAGCAGTTCTTC.

CDR3 loop: CASSRAGSYEQYF. The CDR3 nucleotides are TGCGCCAGCAGCCGGGCGGGTTCCTACGAGCAGTACTTC. This chain connects TRBV5-1 to TRBJ2-7; D possibly corresponds to TRBD2 (5 bases). The CDR3 sequence is 13 residues long. V lost 4 bases, J lost 1 base, and 9 bases lay in between. Looked up from germline, CDR1 is SGHRS and CDR2 is YFSETQ.

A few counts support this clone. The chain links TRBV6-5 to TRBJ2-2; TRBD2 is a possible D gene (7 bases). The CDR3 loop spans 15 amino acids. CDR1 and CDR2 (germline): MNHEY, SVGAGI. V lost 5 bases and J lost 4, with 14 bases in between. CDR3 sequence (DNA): TGTGCCAGCAGTCTCGGGGGGCTCGGCACCGGGGAGCTGTTTTTT. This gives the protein CASSLGGLGTGELFF.

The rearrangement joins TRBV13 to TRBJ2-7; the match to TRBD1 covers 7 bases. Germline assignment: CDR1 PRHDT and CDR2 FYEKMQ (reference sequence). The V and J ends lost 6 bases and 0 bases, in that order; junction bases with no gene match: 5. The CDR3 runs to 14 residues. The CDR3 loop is CASRLTGSSYEQYF. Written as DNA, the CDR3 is TGTGCCAGCAGATTGACAGGGAGCTCCTACGAGCAGTACTTC.

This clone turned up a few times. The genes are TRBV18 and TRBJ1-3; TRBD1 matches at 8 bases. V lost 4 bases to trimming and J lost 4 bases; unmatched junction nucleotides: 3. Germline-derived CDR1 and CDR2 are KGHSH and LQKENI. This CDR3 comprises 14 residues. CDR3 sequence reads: CASSQQGAGNTIYF. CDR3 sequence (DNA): TGTGCCAGCTCACAGCAGGGGGCAGGAAACACCATATATTTT.

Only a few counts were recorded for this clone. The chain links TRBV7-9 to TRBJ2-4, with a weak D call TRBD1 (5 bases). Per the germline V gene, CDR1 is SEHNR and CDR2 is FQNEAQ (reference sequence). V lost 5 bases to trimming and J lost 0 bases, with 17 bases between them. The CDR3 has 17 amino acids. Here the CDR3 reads CASSPPPGRGAKNIQYF. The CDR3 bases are TGTGCCAGCAGCCCACCTCCAGGGCGAGGAGCCAAAAACATTCAGTACTTC.

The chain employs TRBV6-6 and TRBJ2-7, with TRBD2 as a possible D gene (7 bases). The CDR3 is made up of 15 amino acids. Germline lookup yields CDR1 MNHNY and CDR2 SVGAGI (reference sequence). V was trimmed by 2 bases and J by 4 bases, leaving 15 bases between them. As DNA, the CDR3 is TGTGCCAGCAGTTACGGTGGGGGGGCTGGTTACGAGCAGTACTTC. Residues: CASSYGGGAGYEQYF.

CDR3 region: CASRGTSGARGETQYF. Here the CDR3 DNA reads TGTGCCAGCAGGGGGACTAGCGGGGCCAGGGGAGAGACCCAGTACTTC. The chain joins TRBV5-6 to TRBJ2-5, with 13 nucleotides matching TRBD2. The germline V gene has CDR1 SGHDT and CDR2 YYEEEE. J gave up 4 bases and V 5 bases, and 8 bases lay outside the gene matches. The CDR3 runs to 16 residues.

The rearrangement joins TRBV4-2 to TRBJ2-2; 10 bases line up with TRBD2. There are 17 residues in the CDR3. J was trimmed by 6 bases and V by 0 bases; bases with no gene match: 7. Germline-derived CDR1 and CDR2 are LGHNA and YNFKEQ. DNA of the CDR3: TGTGCCAGCAGCCAAGATACGGGAGCGGGAGGGGCCGGGGAGCTGTTTTTT. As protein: CASSQDTGAGGAGELFF.